The next 17 T cell receptor beta chains were all read from a single sample in a study of blood T cell repertoires in COVID-19. Method: immunoSEQ multiplex PCR; TCRdb's copy keeps in-frame clones and lacks some. The table includes approximately 250,000 clones, 70% to 90% detected once. Sample: peripheral blood. The receptors come from a man aged 25 to 40 who had recovered from COVID-19.

V gene TRBV5-4 combines with J gene TRBJ1-3; no clear D gene. Trimming took off 2 bases at V and 0 bases at J, with 9 bases between the two ends. Germline CDR1 reads SGHNT; CDR2 reads YYREEE (reference sequence). The CDR3 has 15 residues. The CDR3 region is CASSFSASSGNTIYF. The CDR3 region has the DNA TGTGCCAGCAGCTTCTCAGCGAGCTCTGGAAACACCATATATTTT.

The rearrangement uses TRBV2 and TRBJ1-1; 8 bases align to TRBD1. Unmatched junction bases numbered 12, after V lost 10 bases and J lost 2 bases. Looked up from germline, CDR1 is SNHLY and CDR2 is FYNNEI. The CDR3 has 15 amino acids. For the CDR3, the DNA is TGTGCCACCCTTAGAAGACAGGGGCTAAACACTGAAGCTTTCTTT. Residues: CATLRRQGLNTEAFF.

A word on this clone: A read error may produce the germline difference seen at one junction end. The chain is built from TRBV11-2 and TRBJ2-7; 7 bases match TRBD1. This CDR3 contains 15 residues. The germline CDR1 and CDR2 sequences are SGHAT and FQNNGV. DNA of the CDR3: TGTGCCAGCAGCCCTTACGAGGGGGCCTCCAACGAGCAGTACTTC. Its protein product is CASSPYEGASNEQYF. The full variable domain, in which reference TRBV11-2 and TRBJ2-7 provide the parts outside the CDR3, is EAGVAQSPRYKIIEKRQSVAFWCNPISGHATLYWYQQILGQGPKLLIQFQNNGVVDDSQLPKDRFSAERLKGVDSTLKIQPAKLEDSAVYLCASSPYEGASNEQYFGPGTRLTVT.

CDR3 nucleotide sequence: TGTGCCAGCAGCTTAGACTATAGCAGTAGCACAGATACGCAGTATTTT. Translation gives CASSLDYSSSTDTQYF. The chain carries TRBV7-2 and TRBJ2-3; D unclear. Germline V gene lookup returns CDR1 SGHTA and CDR2 FQGNSA. The V gene lost 1 base and the J gene lost 0 bases, with 11 bases spanning the gap. The CDR3 runs 16 residues.

This clone was seen a single time. The rearrangement uses TRBV10-3 and TRBJ2-2; D might be TRBD1 (5 bases). CDR1 and CDR2 from the germline V gene are ENHRY and SYGVKD. The CDR3 loop spans 12 amino acids. V shed 7 bases and J shed 8 bases, with 11 bases lying between them. DNA for the CDR3: TGTGCCATCACCGGACAATCTGGGGAGCTGTTTTTT. Translation gives CAITGQSGELFF.

The chain recombines TRBV19 with TRBJ1-6; D is unresolved. The CDR3 consists of 13 residues. The germline CDR1 and CDR2 sequences are LNHDA and SQIVND (reference sequence). Trimming stripped 5 bases from V and 8 bases from J, with 10 bases between. The DNA for the CDR3 is TGTGCCAGTAGTCCCAGCGGATATTCACCCCTCCACTTT. Protein product: CASSPSGYSPLHF.

V is TRBV19 and J is TRBJ2-7; a possible D gene is TRBD2 (5 bases). The V gene lost 6 bases and the J gene lost 2 bases, with 17 bases spanning the gap. The CDR3 covers 15 residues. Germline CDR1 reads LNHDA; CDR2 reads SQIVND (reference sequence). CDR3 sequence reads: CASRNGAGGAYEQYF. The CDR3 DNA is TGTGCCAGTAGAAATGGCGCAGGAGGTGCCTACGAGCAGTACTTC.

This chain connects TRBV12-2 to TRBJ1-5; the D call TRBD1 from the table was never checked on the DNA. TRBV12-2 is a pseudogene segment. The CDR3 covers 19 residues. The CDR3 DNA sequence: TGTGCAAGTCGCTTAGTTCAGGGGACAGGGGAGGGGAGCAATCAGCCCCAGCATTTT. Protein product: CASRLVQGTGEGSNQPQHF.

The rearrangement joins TRBV13 to TRBJ2-1, with 9 bases lining up with TRBD2. This CDR3 has 16 residues. After removal of 5 bases from V and 9 bases from J, the junction contained 14 bases not matched to a gene. Germline assignment: CDR1 PRHDT and CDR2 FYEKMQ (reference sequence). CDR3 loop: CASSAPGLAGGTEQFF. As DNA, the CDR3 is TGTGCCAGCAGCGCCCCGGGACTAGCCGGTGGCACTGAGCAGTTCTTC.

J is TRBJ1-1 and V is TRBV5-1; D unclear. Germline CDR1 SGHRS, CDR2 YFSETQ. There are 12 residues in the CDR3. The germline V and J ends were trimmed by 6 bases and 0 bases, with 6 bases remaining between them. The CDR3 region is CASKQLNTEAFF. The CDR3, as DNA: TGCGCCAGCAAACAGCTGAACACTGAAGCTTTCTTT.

J is TRBJ1-2 and V is TRBV27; TRBD1 agrees at 7 bases. Germline values: CDR1 MNHEY, CDR2 SMNVEV (reference sequence). The CDR3 spans 13 residues. Trimming at V came to 2 bases and at J to 7 bases, leaving 4 bases not matched to a gene. The DNA of the CDR3 is TGTGCCAGCAGTTTAACAGGGGTAGTTGGCTACACCTTC. Its translation is CASSLTGVVGYTF.

The rearrangement uses TRBV6-6 and TRBJ2-6, with TRBD1 matching over 11 bases. Germline CDR1 reads MNHNY; CDR2 reads SVGAGI (reference sequence). V gave up 5 bases and J gave up 0 bases; unmatched junction bases: 6. This CDR3 is built from 18 residues. The CDR3 reads CASSLSGTGGSGANVLTF. The CDR3 DNA reads as TGTGCCAGCAGTCTCAGCGGGACAGGGGGCTCTGGGGCCAACGTCCTGACTTTC.

This clone was observed a handful of times. The chain joins TRBV6-4 to TRBJ2-1; possible D gene TRBD1, 5 bases. The CDR3 has 13 residues. The germline CDR1 and CDR2 sequences are MRHNA and SNTAGT. The germline V and J ends were trimmed by 3 bases and 6 bases, with 9 bases remaining between them. In DNA, the CDR3 is TGTGCCAGCAGTGAGGGCGACAGCAATGAGCAGTTCTTC. Its translation: CASSEGDSNEQFF.

V gene TRBV5-6 combines with J gene TRBJ2-7, with 11 bases that match TRBD1. The germline V gene encodes CDR1 SGHDT and CDR2 YYEEEE. The CDR3 totals 15 residues. V was clipped by 3 bases and J by 4 bases; unmatched bases: 6. The CDR3 reads CASSWGQGVPYEQYF. In nucleotides, the CDR3 is TGTGCCAGCAGCTGGGGACAGGGGGTTCCTTACGAGCAGTACTTC. Filled out from reference TRBV5-6 and TRBJ2-7, the complete variable domain reads DAGVTQSPTHLIKTRGQQVTLRCSPKSGHDTVSWYQQALGQGPQFIFQYYEEEERQRGNFPDRFSGHQFPNYSSELNVNALLLGDSALYLCASSWGQGVPYEQYFGPGTRLTVT.

The J gene is TRBJ1-1, the V gene TRBV7-9; D remains ambiguous. There are 15 residues in the CDR3. Looked up from germline, CDR1 is SEHNR and CDR2 is FQNEAQ (reference sequence). V lost 0 bases and J lost 5, with 13 bases in between. In nucleotides, the CDR3 is TGTGCCAGCAGCTTAGCGGAGGGAACGTTGACTGAAGCTTTCTTT. It translates to CASSLAEGTLTEAFF.

About this clone itself: This likely stems from a read error, as it lies one base from a far larger clone. The CDR3 loop is CASSRTANTEAFF. For the CDR3, the DNA is TGTGCCAGCAGCCGGACAGCGAACACTGAAGCTTTCTTT. The V call is TRBV9, the J call TRBJ1-1; D may be TRBD1 (6 bases). CDR3 length: 13 residues. The V gene's germline CDR1 is SGDLS and CDR2 YYNGEE. Trimming removed 4 bases from V and 1 base from J, with 8 bases in between.

The genes are TRBV6-5 and TRBJ2-5, with 9 nucleotides matching TRBD2. The germline gives CDR1 MNHEY, CDR2 SVGAGI. The CDR3 length is 15 residues. The trim removed 8 bases at V and 4 bases at J, leaving 11 bases unmatched. CDR3 sequence (DNA): TGTGCCAGCGTCATTAGCGGGGGATCTGGAGAGACCCAGTACTTC. As protein: CASVISGGSGETQYF.